This T cell receptor (beta chain) was observed in a study of cytomegalovirus exposure and HLA in healthy donors (dated by TCRdb to between 2016 and 2019). With respect to the entire study: An earlier analysis of roughly 610 of the donors reported 250 to 300 Gb of sequence data and 117 million unique TCR beta sequences obtained from roughly 170 million T cells. An early release covering 550 to 650 HLA-typed donors comprised approximately 300 gigabases of sequencing data and around 80 million unique TCR sequences. Among the approximately 430 genotyped donors, under 90% belonged to the genetic ancestry cluster associated with self-reported Caucasian donors. The aim of the study was to test whether cataloging public T cell receptors could identify signatures of past pathogen exposure. The study used immunosequencing to profile the T cell repertoires of more than 650 subjects and linked those repertoires to cytomegalovirus serostatus. In addition to the first cohort of approximately 670 subjects, a separate validation cohort of about 120 different subjects was used. The study combined high-throughput TCR immunosequencing, statistical association of individual TCRs with disease status, and machine learning to predict cytomegalovirus infection status. A later analysis re-analyzed previously published TCR beta repertoires from roughly 630 donors and added high-resolution HLA genotyping to study TCR occurrence patterns. In the later analysis, no new phenotypic data were used to find candidate immune exposures; instead, reliance was placed on TCR beta sequences and their occurrence across donors. To decide whether each TCR beta V gene segment behaved as functional or pseudogenic, an earlier analysis of some 600 of the donors relied on high-throughput TCR beta sequencing. Donor age, sex, ethnicity and CMV serostatus were compiled together with the repertoire data. In a later genetic analysis, genome-wide SNP genotypes for about 60% of the 666 donors were used, and that subset was treated as a discovery cohort. Every repertoire in the discovery cohort had been generated on one and the same sequencing platform. Class I and class II HLA loci were covered by the typing at four-digit resolution. The number of donors typed differed by locus, with about 629-640 for A, B, C, DRB1 and DQB1, approximately 500 for DQA1, 600 to 610 for DPA1, and some 450 for DPB1. Four or five DR-DQ haplotypes were handled as single units for association and clustering, since linkage in the cohort was strong. On average, roughly 200,000 unique TCR beta nucleotide sequences were sequenced per donor among several hundred genotyped donors of the cohort, with approximately 18% of those sequences being non-productive.

The library was made by the immunoSEQ multiplex PCR assay. A mixture of 60 forward primers for TCR Vbeta segments and 13 reverse primers for TCR Jbeta segments was used in the multiplex PCR. A multiplex PCR assay on genomic DNA amplified the CDR3 region of rearranged TCR beta genes. The amplified TCR beta libraries were sequenced on the Illumina HiSeq System as 87-base-pair reads. On the authors' methods: In a later analysis, roughly 80 million unique TCR beta chains were counted across the 500 to 850 repertoires, and roughly 10 million of these chains were shared by at least two donors. Raw reads were error-corrected and collapsed into unique sequences by a nearest-neighbor algorithm in which closely related sequences were merged to remove PCR and sequencing errors. To assign V, D and J gene segments, CDR3 sequences were aligned to IMGT reference sequences. For a sequence to be retained, at least a six-nucleotide match to both a V gene segment and a J gene segment was required. A rearrangement was called productive if the CDR3 had no stop codons and remained in frame with V and J, and every other rearrangement was called non-productive. CDR3 was defined by IMGT convention, running from the second conserved V-encoded cysteine to the conserved J-encoded phenylalanine. In an earlier analysis of some 550 of the donors, sequences lacking an unambiguous match to a single V gene segment were excluded. An earlier analysis of several hundred of the donors called V segments functional above 56.7% productive rearrangements and segregating when the between-donor standard deviation exceeded 5%. A statistical classification framework was developed to diagnose cytomegalovirus status using the catalog of TCR beta chain sequences. V and J gene assignment, in a later analysis, came from comparing TCR nucleotide sequences with IMGT/GENE-DB human TR gene sequences. Using the TCRdist pipeline, a later analysis assigned CDR3 sequences along with most-parsimonious VDJ recombination scenarios. In a later analysis, each TCR beta chain was defined by its CDR3 amino acid sequence together with its V-gene family, and reads without a unique V-gene family were excluded. A later analysis removed 500 to 600 highly shared, low-generation-probability nucleotide sequences to deal with suspected cross-contamination and a sequencing artifact. In a later analysis, a clonal expansion index was calculated for each public chain from normalized within-repertoire ranks of inferred template counts. In a later analysis, generation probabilities were computed with a VDJ recombination model fitted to out-of-frame rearrangements, and the resulting probabilities were checked against IGoR. In a later analysis, TCR-TCR, TCR-HLA and TCR-CMV co-occurrence was scored with hypergeometric tests, and a repertoire-size bias correction was applied to TCR pairs. False discovery rates were estimated in a later analysis by permuting HLA or CMV assignments 20 times. In a later analysis, co-occurring TCRs were grouped with DBSCAN, and TCRdist sequence similarity was added when clustering was performed within HLA-allele-positive subsets. Co-occurrence clustering excluded repertoires with fewer than 30,000 or more than 120,000 public chains, plus five with anomalous nucleotide sharing. Sourced from immuneACCESS, this table was stored by TCRdb with only in-frame sequences that have V and J called. A share of the clones is absent; for the studies checked, an unresolved V gene accounts for under half, and the remainder has no known explanation. D and trimming come from the DNA, and the V and J calls and clone size come from that table. The sample has more than 120,000 clones on record, over 75% of them singletons. 2.5% to 3.5% of the sample is in the top ten clones.

Study-wide findings and limitations: A few of the identified cytomegalovirus-associated TCR beta chains were confirmed in vitro to be specific for cytomegalovirus antigens. An association between a missense DCLRE1C variant and V-gene and J-gene trimming of TCR beta chains was found in a later genetic analysis and replicated in an independent cohort. The authors suggested that the approach could potentially be extended to other disease states and immunological phenotypes. HLA typing was unavailable for some donors at each locus, so association tests used only the typed subset. Compared with the 666-donor mean, donors in an Asian-associated ancestry cluster had fewer N-insertions in productive TCRs, according to a later genetic analysis. In both the original and validation cohorts, the classifier was reported to diagnose cytomegalovirus status with high specificity and sensitivity. Correlated functional status among segregating V segments might be attributable to linkage disequilibrium, but an unknown experimental factor could not be ruled out. Several of the top co-occurrence clusters appeared to be linked to parvovirus B19, influenza, CMV and Epstein-Barr virus, according to a later analysis. A later analysis associated 17,000 or so TCR beta sequences with specific HLA alleles at a false discovery rate of 0.05. Across donors, most TCR sequences were observed very rarely, whereas some public TCRs were present in many individuals. The 87-base-pair reads could not distinguish some IMGT-functional V segments, including TRBV6-2 and TRBV6-3, so those segments were excluded. This cohort had only TCR beta chains sequenced, and the lack of alpha or paired-chain data limited which features could be detected. A further reported finding was that TCR beta sequences accurately predicted the HLA-A and HLA-B alleles for most subjects in the first cohort. Assigning TCR associations to individual alleles was difficult when HLA alleles, especially DR and DQ, strongly co-occurred. Immune exposure information for the cohort was limited to CMV serostatus. The presence/absence analyses assumed that sequencing depth was roughly uniform across donors, and that assumption may not be true. In a later analysis, HLA-associated TCR beta chains were found to be more clonally expanded and to have lower generation probabilities than equally common non-associated chains. The sequencing pipeline was judged likely to have produced a cluster of highly shared sequence variants as a technical artifact. The study listed 150 to 200 TCR beta chains as associated with cytomegalovirus. In an earlier analysis of under 600 of the donors, most TCR beta V segments were observed in productive rearrangements about 87% or about 30% of the time, broadly matching IMGT annotations. A later analysis found that most CMV-associated TCR beta chains appeared HLA-restricted, with HLA associations seemingly driven largely by CMV exposure. According to a later analysis, TCR association rates differed among HLA loci, with DRB1 alleles showing the most associated TCRs and HLA-C alleles showing the fewest. Because counts were too low, 15 or so rarely observed V segments, including chromosome 9 orphons, were excluded from the earlier analysis of around 640 of the donors.

The cohort consisted of 666 healthy bone marrow donors. Cohort members were all nominally healthy when sampled, although unrecorded immune exposures were likely present. The donor tested CMV seronegative, placing the donor among the approximately 400 seronegative members of the cohort. A peripheral blood sample was collected from each donor, and TCR beta sequencing was performed on peripheral blood mononuclear cells. The Qiagen DNeasy Blood Extraction Kit was used to extract genomic DNA from the blood cell samples. For CDR1 and CDR2, the germline V gene lists LGHNA and YSLEER. Reading from cysteine to phenylalanine, the CDR3 counts 13 amino acids. Just the 39-base CDR3 DNA is kept, in frame starting at base 1. V lost 5 bases and J lost 3 bases, and the count of bases not matched to a germline gene is 2. This clone was counted a few times. Its binding antigen is unknown. One base away there is no much larger clone; base qualities are not given.

The chain was built from TRBV4-3 and TRBJ1-2, and TRBD1 matches 8 of the central bases. Sequenced material: PBMCs. The sequence was obtained from a young woman in good health and CMV-seronegative. The CDR3 protein sequence reads: CASSGQGYYGYTF. The DNA sequence follows: TGCGCCAGCAGCGGACAGGGTTACTATGGCTACACCTTC.